Below, 23 T cell receptor beta chains from the same sample are listed, as sequenced in a study of blood T cell repertoires in COVID-19 (dated by TCRdb to about 2020). Library construction relied on the immunoSEQ multiplex PCR assay. TCRdb retrieved this table from immuneACCESS and kept in-frame rearrangements only. Not all clones are present; in checked studies, unresolved V genes account for under half, and no reason is known for the remainder. The sample includes roughly 250,000 clones, with 80% to 90% observed a single time. Approximately 12% of the sample lies in the top ten. The sequencing sample was made of peripheral blood. These receptors all stem from a woman aged 25-40 years with COVID-19, enrolled during active disease.

Comment on this clone: The identical CDR3 is also encoded by other nucleotide sequences in the sample. The chain links TRBV5-1 to TRBJ2-7, with 10 bases aligning to TRBD2. V was clipped by 4 bases and J by 4 bases; unmatched bases: 5. Germline loops: CDR1 SGHRS, CDR2 YFSETQ. The CDR3 spans 14 residues. CDR3 coding DNA: TGCGCCAGCAGCCCCCTAGCGGGGGAGTACGAGCAGTACTTC. Its translation: CASSPLAGEYEQYF.

This chain connects TRBV19 to TRBJ1-3; D is unresolved. Trimming cost V 5 bases and J 1 base, with 9 bases left between them. The germline V gene encodes CDR1 LNHDA and CDR2 SQIVND (reference sequence). The CDR3 is 14 residues long. The CDR3 sequence: CASSPRVSGNTIYF. CDR3 DNA: TGTGCCAGTAGTCCGAGGGTGTCTGGAAACACCATATATTTT.

The chain uses TRBV7-9 and TRBJ2-7; D perhaps matches TRBD1 (6 bases). CDR3 length: 14 residues. V was shortened by 3 bases and J by 3 bases, with 12 bases between the two germline ends. In germline, CDR1 is SEHNR, CDR2 FQNEAQ (reference sequence). The CDR3 DNA reads TGTGCCAGCAGCTTCCATAACAGGGTCTACGAGCAGTACTTC. Encoded protein: CASSFHNRVYEQYF. The full variable domain, completed using reference TRBV7-9 and TRBJ2-7, is DTGVSQNPRHKITKRGQNVTFRCDPISEHNRLYWYRQTLGQGPEFLTYFQNEAQLEKSRLLSDRFSAERPKGSFSTLEIQRTEQGDSAMYLCASSFHNRVYEQYFGPGTRLTVT.

The J gene is TRBJ2-3, the V gene TRBV19; TRBD1 matches 10 bases. Per the germline V gene, CDR1 is LNHDA and CDR2 is SQIVND (reference sequence). The V gene end was trimmed by 9 bases and the J gene end by 4 bases; junction bases not matched to a gene: 10. This CDR3 comprises 15 residues. This CDR3 is CASGRGDRGADTQYF. DNA of the CDR3: TGTGCCAGCGGCCGGGGGGACAGGGGTGCAGATACGCAGTATTTT.

This clone was counted at least ten times. The rearrangement links TRBV18 to TRBJ1-2, with 10 nucleotides matching TRBD1. Germline V gene sequence: CDR1 KGHSH, CDR2 LQKENI. The J segment lost 2 bases and the V segment lost 3 bases, leaving 12 bases of the junction unmatched. This CDR3 has 18 residues. The CDR3 sequence is CASSPLGTGAPPNYGYTF. In nucleotides, the CDR3 is TGTGCCAGCTCACCTCTCGGGACAGGGGCGCCTCCAAACTATGGCTACACCTTC.

The chain carries TRBV3-1 (or the pseudogene TRBV3-2) and TRBJ1-6; TRBD1 might be the D (6 bases). Trimming took 4 bases from V and 4 from J, leaving 17 bases between them. The CDR3 has 17 amino acids. Germline V CDR1 and CDR2: LGHDT, YNNKEL (reference sequence). DNA for the CDR3: TGTGCCAGCAGCCCGCGGACAGTCGGGATTTATAATTCACCCCTCCACTTT. Protein: CASSPRTVGIYNSPLHF.

This chain connects TRBV4-1 to TRBJ2-1; TRBD1 might be the D (6 bases). Trimming pared 3 bases from V and 8 bases from J, leaving 11 bases between. The CDR3 has 13 amino acids. Germline V CDR1 and CDR2: MGHRA, YSYEKL. The CDR3 spells CASSHARGYEQFF. The DNA of the CDR3 is TGCGCCAGCAGCCACGCCAGGGGATATGAGCAGTTCTTC.

The chain is built from TRBV5-5 and TRBJ1-1, with no clear D. The germline V gene has CDR1 SGHKS and CDR2 YYEKEE (reference sequence). This CDR3 is 16 amino acids long. The V and J ends lost 4 bases and 0 bases respectively, with 16 bases between them. In nucleotides, the CDR3 is TGTGCCAGCAGCCCCGCCAGTTTAACTATGAACACTGAAGCTTTCTTT. It translates to CASSPASLTMNTEAFF.

The chain carries TRBV7-2 and TRBJ1-1; D is perhaps TRBD1 (5 bases). Germline CDR1 is SGHTA and CDR2 is FQGNSA. V gave up 5 bases and J gave up 0 bases, with 16 bases separating them. The CDR3 length is 16 residues. As DNA, the CDR3 is TGTGCCAGCAGCCCACCGGGTACAGGCATGAACACTGAAGCTTTCTTT. Its protein product is CASSPPGTGMNTEAFF.

The chain employs TRBV5-4 and TRBJ2-1; TRBD2 aligns across 8 bases. Germline loops: CDR1 SGHNT, CDR2 YYREEE (reference sequence). Trimming at V came to 4 bases and at J to 9 bases, leaving 9 bases not matched to a gene. The CDR3 contains 14 residues. Here the CDR3 DNA reads TGTGCCAGCAGCCTTAGCGGGACCCTCGGTGAGCAGTTCTTC. Translating gives CASSLSGTLGEQFF.

The chain is built from TRBV9 and TRBJ1-1; possibly TRBD1 for D (5 bases). The CDR3 totals 15 residues. The germline gives CDR1 SGDLS, CDR2 YYNGEE. The germline V and J ends were trimmed by 0 bases and 1 base, with 10 bases remaining between them. CDR3 coding DNA: TGTGCCAGCAGCGTAGGGACAAGCCCGAACACTGAAGCTTTCTTT. Translating gives CASSVGTSPNTEAFF.

The chain joins TRBV9 to TRBJ1-4, with TRBD1 as a possible D gene (5 bases). Germline values: CDR1 SGDLS, CDR2 YYNGEE. There are 13 residues in the CDR3. V was shortened by 4 bases and J by 6 bases, with 10 bases between the two germline ends. As DNA, the CDR3 is TGTGCCAGCAGCTTCAGGGAAGATGAAAAACTGTTTTTT. Protein sequence: CASSFREDEKLFF.

The CDR3 DNA sequence: TGTGCCAGTAGGAACTCAGCCGCCACAGGTTCACCCCTCCACTTT. Translated, it gives CASRNSAATGSPLHF. The rearrangement uses TRBV19 and TRBJ1-6, with a tentative D call TRBD1 (5 bases). This CDR3 has 15 amino acids. Germline V CDR1 and CDR2: LNHDA, SQIVND (reference sequence). V lost 6 bases, J lost 9 bases, and 18 bases lay in between.

The V and J genes are TRBV28 and TRBJ2-3, with D uncertain. This CDR3 is 15 amino acids long. V was shortened by 3 bases and J by 0 bases, with 10 bases between the two germline ends. From germline, CDR1 is MDHEN and CDR2 SYDVKM. The CDR3 sequence: CASSLPQTSTDTQYF. CDR3 nucleotide sequence: TGTGCCAGCAGTTTGCCGCAAACTAGCACAGATACGCAGTATTTT. The full variable domain, its missing parts supplied by reference TRBV28 and TRBJ2-3, is DVKVTQSSRYLVKRTGEKVFLECVQDMDHENMFWYRQDPGLGLRLIYFSYDVKMKEKGDIPEGYSVSREKKERFSLILESASTNQTSMYLCASSLPQTSTDTQYFGPGTRLTVL.

This clone is a singleton in its sample. The V call is TRBV5-4, the J call TRBJ2-5, with 8 bases matching TRBD2. The V gene end was trimmed by 4 bases and the J gene end by 5 bases; junction bases not matched to a gene: 13. CDR3 length: 16 amino acids. Germline V gene sequence: CDR1 SGHNT, CDR2 YYREEE (reference sequence). CDR3 in amino acids: CASSRTTGTSGETQYF. The CDR3, as DNA: TGTGCCAGCAGCCGGACGACCGGGACTAGTGGCGAGACCCAGTACTTC.

This clone was found a few times. The chain is built from TRBV11-2 and TRBJ1-3; D gene ambiguous. This CDR3 has 16 amino acids. Germline CDR1 reads SGHAT; CDR2 reads FQNNGV. Trimming stripped 6 bases from V and 4 bases from J, with 19 bases between. CDR3 sequence reads: CASRPMKGERGNTIYF. As DNA, the CDR3 is TGTGCCAGCAGGCCCATGAAGGGAGAAAGAGGAAACACCATATATTTT.

This clone appeared once. The chain combines TRBV6-5 with TRBJ1-6; D gene unclear. Trimming took off 0 bases at V and 7 bases at J, with 10 bases between the two ends. From germline, CDR1 is MNHEY and CDR2 SVGAGI. The CDR3 is 15 residues long. CDR3 amino acids: CASSYSSVGNSPLHF. In nucleotides, the CDR3 is TGTGCCAGCAGTTACTCGAGTGTCGGGAATTCACCCCTCCACTTT.

CDR3 bases: TGTGCCAGTAGTATCTTAGGCTACAGGCTGAGCTCTGGAAACACCATATATTTT. It specifies CASSILGYRLSSGNTIYF. The rearrangement links TRBV19 to TRBJ1-3, with D possibly matching TRBD1 (5 bases). This CDR3 contains 18 residues. In germline, CDR1 is LNHDA, CDR2 SQIVND (reference sequence). V lost 3 bases and J lost 0, with 18 bases in between.

The chain joins TRBV5-1 to TRBJ2-7, with a possible D match to TRBD1 (6 bases). V dropped 3 bases and J dropped 1 base, with 11 bases sitting between them. This CDR3 is built from 14 residues. Germline V lookup: CDR1 SGHRS, CDR2 YFSETQ. Here the CDR3 reads CASSYRGQSYEQYF. In DNA, the CDR3 is TGCGCCAGCAGCTACAGAGGACAGTCCTACGAGCAGTACTTC.

This chain connects TRBV19 to TRBJ2-7, with 8 bases that match TRBD2. This CDR3 is built from 16 residues. Trimming cost V 5 bases and J 4 bases; bases outside gene matches: 13. Germline V lookup: CDR1 LNHDA, CDR2 SQIVND (reference sequence). The CDR3 nucleotides read TGTGCCAGTAGTCCCCTGACGACTAGCGCAATTTACGAGCAGTACTTC. It encodes CASSPLTTSAIYEQYF.

The CDR3 spells CASSLTGSDEQYF. The CDR3 DNA sequence: TGTGCCAGCAGCTTGACAGGGTCGGATGAGCAGTACTTC. The chain couples TRBV7-9 to TRBJ2-7; TRBD1 matches 7 bases. The V segment lost 3 bases and the J segment 7 bases; nucleotides outside the gene matches: 6. Germline V CDR1 and CDR2: SEHNR, FQNEAQ (reference sequence). The CDR3 loop spans 13 amino acids.

The chain couples TRBV27 to TRBJ2-7; 7 nucleotides align to TRBD1. CDR1 is MNHEY, CDR2 SMNVEV, per germline (reference sequence). The V and J ends lost 6 bases and 3 bases, in that order; junction bases with no gene match: 14. The CDR3 is made up of 16 amino acids. The CDR3 region is CASSFPTGVLVYEQYF. For the CDR3, the DNA is TGTGCCAGCAGCTTCCCCACAGGGGTCCTCGTCTACGAGCAGTACTTC.

This clone was observed a handful of times. This rearrangement joins TRBV6-5 to TRBJ1-1; D not resolved. V was shortened by 0 bases and J by 2 bases, with 7 bases between the two germline ends. Germline CDR1 MNHEY, CDR2 SVGAGI. The CDR3 runs 14 residues. In DNA, the CDR3 is TGTGCCAGCAGTTACTCTCCCGGTAACACTGAAGCTTTCTTT. Its translation: CASSYSPGNTEAFF.